The clone carrying this T cell receptor (beta chain) was found many times. Its antigen is unknown. V lost 3 bases, J lost 4 bases, and 9 bases stayed unmatched. The CDR3 consists of 16 residues. In germline, CDR1 is SGHTA, CDR2 FQGNSA. The data belong to a study of Graves' ophthalmopathy and Graves' hyperthyroidism. Whole-study context: Calling hyperthyroidism stable required that no ophthalmopathy show up within 18 months of follow-up.

Establishment of the diagnosis relied upon clinical symptoms, serum thyroxine, TRAb, thyroid ultrasound and orbital computed tomography. Amplified TCR beta CDR3 regions were obtained using RNA transcripts as template. The authors performed first-round RT-PCR with HTBI primers and then a second-round multiplex PCR. Using its own MiXCR run on the multiplex PCR reads, TCRdb lists one record per CDR3 protein. The repertoire consists of over a million distinct CDR3 sequences, with less than 45% occurring once and the leading ten covering approximately 12%. Whole-study findings and limits: In predicting ophthalmopathy progression, the model reached 65% to 71% sensitivity and 72% to 85% specificity. Discriminating ophthalmopathy from stable hyperthyroidism, a 13-signature model attained a sensitivity of 87.88% and a specificity of approximately 81%.

This chain joins TRBV7-2 and TRBJ2-5; 9 bases are a match to TRBD2. The source of this sequence is an adult man with Graves' hyperthyroidism. The sample comprised peripheral blood or thyroid tissue (not recorded which). Here the CDR3 reads CASSFLWREGRETQYF. CDR3 nucleotide sequence: TGTGCCAGCAGCTTTCTATGGCGGGAGGGCCGAGAGACCCAGTACTTC.